This note documents a single T cell receptor (beta chain) sequence. Its target antigen remains unknown. No clone much larger than this one lies a single base away; base qualities are absent. In total, around 600 healthy bone marrow donors made up the cohort. At the time of sampling, every cohort member was nominally healthy, though immune exposures that went unrecorded were likely present. The donor was CMV seropositive and was included in the group of 250 to 300 seropositive cohort members. A peripheral blood sample was provided by each donor, and peripheral blood mononuclear cells were used for TCR beta sequencing. Genomic DNA was extracted from the blood cell samples with the Qiagen DNeasy Blood Extraction Kit. The data stem from a study of cytomegalovirus exposure and HLA in healthy donors (dated by TCRdb to between 2016 and 2019). For the wider study: According to an earlier analysis of 587 of the donors, about 179 million T cells yielded 90 million to 130 million unique TCR beta sequences and approximately 300 Gb of sequence data. An early release that covered about 640 HLA-typed donors contained about 290 gigabases of sequencing data and tens of millions of unique TCR sequences. The genetic ancestry cluster associated with self-reported Caucasian donors included over 65% of the 398 genotyped donors. The study aimed to test whether signatures of past pathogen exposure could be identified by cataloging public T cell receptors. Using immunosequencing, the study profiled T cell repertoires from 500 to 800 subjects and related those repertoires to cytomegalovirus serostatus. Besides the first cohort of approximately 710 subjects, a separate validation cohort made up of around 120 different subjects was used. The study combined high-throughput TCR immunosequencing, statistical association of individual TCRs with disease status, and machine learning to predict cytomegalovirus infection status. To study patterns of TCR occurrence, a later analysis re-analyzed previously published TCR beta repertoires from under 750 donors and added high-resolution HLA genotyping. In the later analysis, no new phenotypic data were used to find candidate immune exposures; instead, reliance was placed on TCR beta sequences and their occurrence across donors. An earlier analysis of some 500 of the donors used high-throughput TCR beta sequencing to judge whether each TCR beta V gene segment behaved as functional or pseudogenic. Donor age, sex, ethnicity and CMV serostatus were compiled together with the repertoire data. A later genetic analysis took genome-wide SNP genotypes for about three fifths of the roughly 700 donors and used that subset as a discovery cohort. All discovery cohort repertoires had been generated using a single sequencing platform. HLA typing covered class I and class II loci at four-digit resolution. The number of donors typed differed by locus, with about 620-630 for A, B, C, DRB1 and DQB1, about 500 for DQA1, under 610 for DPA1, and roughly 450 for DPB1. About 5 DR-DQ haplotypes were handled as single units for association and clustering, since linkage in the cohort was strong. Among about 410 genotyped donors of the cohort, an average of approximately 200,000 unique TCR beta nucleotide sequences was sequenced per donor, of which 15% to 20% were non-productive. Study-wide conclusions, independent of this receptor: The authors suggested that the approach could potentially be generalized to other disease states and immunological phenotypes. A later analysis found that HLA-associated TCR beta chains were more clonally expanded and had lower generation probabilities than equally common non-associated chains. A further reported finding was that TCR beta sequences accurately predicted the HLA-A and HLA-B alleles for most subjects in the first cohort. In vitro tests confirmed that a few of the cytomegalovirus-associated TCR beta chains recognize cytomegalovirus antigens. A later analysis found that TCR association rates varied across HLA loci, with DRB1 alleles showing the most associated TCRs and HLA-C alleles the fewest. For the cohort, immune exposure information was limited to CMV serostatus. The earlier analysis of approximately 560 of the donors excluded approximately 17 rarely observed V segments, including chromosome 9 orphons, because counts were too low. The classifier was reported to diagnose cytomegalovirus status with high specificity and sensitivity in both the original and validation cohorts. According to a later genetic analysis, donors in an Asian-associated ancestry cluster had fewer N-insertions in productive TCRs than the approximately 700-donor mean. Most TCR sequences were seen in very few donors, while some public TCRs were found in many individuals. When HLA alleles, especially DR and DQ, strongly co-occurred, attributing TCR associations to individual alleles was difficult. According to a later analysis, parvovirus B19, influenza, CMV and Epstein-Barr virus appeared linked to several top co-occurrence clusters. Because HLA typing was missing for some donors at each locus, association tests included only the typed subset. At a false discovery rate of 0.05, a later analysis linked 16,000 or so TCR beta sequences to specific HLA alleles. In an earlier analysis of approximately 600 of the donors, most TCR beta V segments were observed in productive rearrangements about 87% or about 30% of the time, broadly matching IMGT annotations. The cohort was sequenced for TCR beta chains only, and without alpha or paired-chain data the features that could be detected were limited. Some IMGT-functional V segments, including TRBV6-2 and TRBV6-3, could not be told apart with the 87-base-pair reads, so those segments were excluded. In the study, approximately 150 TCR beta chains were listed as associated with cytomegalovirus. A cluster of highly shared sequence variants was judged likely to represent a technical artifact of the sequencing pipeline. In a later genetic analysis, a missense DCLRE1C variant was associated with V-gene and J-gene trimming of TCR beta chains, and the association was replicated in an independent cohort. Roughly uniform sequencing depth across donors was assumed in presence/absence analyses, although this assumption may not hold. In a later analysis, most CMV-associated TCR beta chains were found to appear HLA-restricted, with HLA associations seemingly driven largely by CMV exposure. Linkage disequilibrium might explain the correlated functional status among segregating V segments, but an unknown experimental factor could not be ruled out.

After removal of 4 bases from V and 2 bases from J, the junction retains 8 bases not matched to a gene. The CDR1 and CDR2 encoded by the germline V gene are LGHNA and YNFKEQ. The CDR3 runs 16 amino acids, cysteine and phenylalanine included. The only DNA kept is the CDR3, 48 bases in frame from the first base. Library construction relied on the immunoSEQ multiplex PCR assay. For the multiplex PCR, a mixture combining 60 forward primers for TCR Vbeta segments and 13 reverse primers for TCR Jbeta segments was used. The CDR3 region of rearranged TCR beta genes was amplified from genomic DNA with a multiplex PCR assay. The Illumina HiSeq System was used to sequence the amplified TCR beta libraries as 87-base-pair reads. Concerning the study's data processing: Across the 600 to 700 repertoires, a later analysis counted 60 million to 90 million unique TCR beta chains, approximately 12 million of which were shared by at least two donors. Raw reads were error-corrected and collapsed into unique sequences by a nearest-neighbor algorithm in which closely related sequences were merged to remove PCR and sequencing errors. CDR3 sequences were aligned to IMGT reference sequences to assign V, D and J gene segments. For a sequence to be retained, a match of at least six nucleotides was required to both a V gene segment and a J gene segment. A rearrangement was called productive if the CDR3 had no stop codons and remained in frame with V and J, and every other rearrangement was called non-productive. Following IMGT convention, CDR3 was defined as the stretch from the second conserved V-encoded cysteine to the conserved J-encoded phenylalanine. In an earlier analysis of 587 of the donors, sequences lacking an unambiguous match to a single V gene segment were excluded. In an earlier analysis of 587 of the donors, V segments were called functional above 56.7% productive rearrangements and were called segregating when the between-donor standard deviation exceeded 5%. A statistical classification framework was built to diagnose cytomegalovirus status from the catalog of TCR beta chain sequences. In a later analysis, V and J genes were assigned by comparing TCR nucleotide sequences against IMGT/GENE-DB human TR gene sequences. Using the TCRdist pipeline, a later analysis assigned CDR3 sequences along with most-parsimonious VDJ recombination scenarios. In a later analysis, each TCR beta chain was defined by its CDR3 amino acid sequence together with its V-gene family, and reads lacking a unique V-gene family were excluded. In a later analysis, 500 to 700 highly shared, low-generation-probability nucleotide sequences were removed to address suspected cross-contamination and a sequencing artifact. In a later analysis, a clonal expansion index for each public chain was calculated from normalized within-repertoire ranks of inferred template counts. A later analysis computed generation probabilities with a VDJ recombination model fitted to out-of-frame rearrangements, and checked the results against IGoR. A later analysis scored TCR-TCR, TCR-HLA and TCR-CMV co-occurrence with hypergeometric tests, applying a repertoire-size bias correction to TCR pairs. False discovery rates were estimated in a later analysis by permuting HLA or CMV assignments 20 times. In a later analysis, co-occurring TCRs were grouped using DBSCAN, with TCRdist sequence similarity added in when clustering inside HLA-allele-positive subsets. For co-occurrence clustering, repertoires with fewer than 30,000 or more than 120,000 public chains were excluded, along with five or six repertoires with anomalous nucleotide sharing. TCRdb provides this immuneACCESS table in a form limited to in-frame rearrangements. Some clones are lacking; in checked studies, under half of them reflect an unresolved V gene, and why the rest are absent is not known. That table gives V, J and clone size, and the DNA gave D and trimming. The sample profile shows roughly 120,000 clones; around 74% of them were found once. Approximately 4.4% of the sample lies in the top ten.

The sample comprised PBMCs. The chain joins TRBV4-2 to TRBJ2-7; the junction holds 10 bases that match TRBD2. This clonotype was obtained from a man aged 25-45 years in good health and CMV-seropositive. The nucleotide sequence is TGTGCCAGCAGCCTCGTCGGGACTAGCGTTACCTACGAGCAGTACTTC. This codes for CASSLVGTSVTYEQYF.